Below are 30 T cell receptor beta chains sequenced from a single sample in a study of OX40 agonist ivuxolimab in advanced cancers. Profiling relied on immunoSEQ multiplex PCR, and the TCRdb table lists in-frame clones only, not all of them. The profile shows about 43,000 clones, around 88% of them singletons. The specimen comprised CD4+ or CD8+ T cells sorted from blood, sampled in a trial of the OX40 agonist ivuxolimab. These receptors were obtained from an adult with an advanced solid tumor such as melanoma, head and neck, liver or kidney cancer.

The DNA for the CDR3 is TGTGCCAGCAGCGTAGTTGCAGAGACCCAGTACTTC. Protein: CASSVVAETQYF. The V and J genes are TRBV9 and TRBJ2-5; D unclear. The CDR3 covers 12 residues. V dropped 0 bases and J dropped 4 bases, with 4 bases sitting between them. Germline V gives CDR1 SGDLS, CDR2 YYNGEE.

Only one count was recorded for this clone. V is TRBV27 and J is TRBJ1-2; 8 bases are shared with TRBD1. The germline V gene encodes CDR1 MNHEY and CDR2 SMNVEV (reference sequence). The J segment lost 5 bases and the V segment lost 5 bases, leaving 7 bases of the junction unmatched. The CDR3 totals 14 residues. Here the CDR3 DNA reads TGTGCCAGCAGTCCCGACAGGGGTTTGTATGGCTACACCTTC. Translated: CASSPDRGLYGYTF.

This clone turned up a few times. The chain carries TRBV5-5 and TRBJ2-7; weak D call: TRBD1 (5 bases). This CDR3 spans 15 amino acids. Trimming stripped 4 bases from V and 7 bases from J, with 21 bases between. Germline assignment: CDR1 SGHKS and CDR2 YYEKEE (reference sequence). The CDR3 DNA sequence: TGTGCCAGCAGCGTGGAGCAGGGTCTACGTCGGGAGCAGTACTTC. This encodes CASSVEQGLRREQYF.

The chain couples TRBV30 to TRBJ1-1, with a possible D match to TRBD1 (5 bases). Germline loops: CDR1 GTSNPN, CDR2 SVGIG (reference sequence). V shed 4 bases and J shed 7 bases, with 19 bases lying between them. This CDR3 has 14 amino acids. Written as DNA, the CDR3 is TGTGCCTGGACCCTGGGGGTCGAGGGTAATGAAGCTTTCTTT. As protein: CAWTLGVEGNEAFF.

V usage is TRBV9 and J usage is TRBJ2-1; D might be TRBD2 (5 bases). V gave up 2 bases and J gave up 3 bases, with 12 bases separating them. Germline CDR1 is SGDLS and CDR2 is YYNGEE. The CDR3 contains 15 residues. The CDR3 is CASSVGDGVYNEQFF. The CDR3 DNA reads TGTGCCAGCAGCGTCGGGGATGGAGTCTACAATGAGCAGTTCTTC.

The chain combines TRBV13 with TRBJ2-3; D gene unclear. CDR3 size: 11 residues. V was pared by 8 bases and J by 5 bases, with 8 bases between. Germline V gives CDR1 PRHDT, CDR2 FYEKMQ (reference sequence). CDR3 in DNA: TGTGCCAGCGGACCAGGAGATACGCAGTATTTT. It translates to CASGPGDTQYF.

The chain recombines TRBV5-6 with TRBJ1-5; D possibly corresponds to TRBD1 (6 bases). The CDR3 runs to 15 residues. V was shortened by 4 bases and J by 2 bases, with 13 bases between the two germline ends. Germline V gene lookup returns CDR1 SGHDT and CDR2 YYEEEE. CDR3 loop: CASSRGPEGNQPQHF. The CDR3 nucleotides read TGTGCCAGCAGCCGGGGGCCGGAGGGCAATCAGCCCCAGCATTTT.

V gene TRBV30 combines with J gene TRBJ2-1, with D uncertain. Between the trimmed V and J ends, which lost 3 bases and 7 bases, there was a span of 13 bases. Germline loops: CDR1 GTSNPN, CDR2 SVGIG (reference sequence). This CDR3 has 13 amino acids. The CDR3 nucleotides read TGTGCCTGGAGGGAGACAAGCCCGAATGAGCAGTTCTTC. Its translation is CAWRETSPNEQFF.

The rearrangement links TRBV10-2 to TRBJ2-5, with a possible D match to TRBD2 (7 bases). V lost 8 bases to trimming and J lost 5 bases, with 21 bases between them. Per the germline V gene, CDR1 is WSHSY and CDR2 is SAAADI. CDR3 length: 15 amino acids. In DNA, the CDR3 is TGCGCCAGCGACTCGGGGGGCGCGGATGGGGAGACCCAGTACTTC. This encodes CASDSGGADGETQYF.

This clone was detected only once. The chain recombines TRBV7-9 with TRBJ1-6; D remains unclear. Per germline, CDR1 SEHNR and CDR2 FQNEAQ (reference sequence). This CDR3 has 15 residues. The ends were cut back, 5 bases at V and 7 bases at J, with 15 bases in the middle. CDR3 sequence reads: CASSHPMGTNSPLHF. The CDR3 DNA is TGTGCCAGCAGCCACCCGATGGGTACGAATTCACCCCTCCACTTT. Combining the CDR3 with reference TRBV7-9 and TRBJ1-6 gives the whole variable domain DTGVSQNPRHKITKRGQNVTFRCDPISEHNRLYWYRQTLGQGPEFLTYFQNEAQLEKSRLLSDRFSAERPKGSFSTLEIQRTEQGDSAMYLCASSHPMGTNSPLHFGNGTRLTVT.

The chain links TRBV5-6 to TRBJ2-2, with 7 bases matching TRBD2. CDR1 is SGHDT, CDR2 YYEEEE, per germline. This CDR3 comprises 16 residues. J lost 7 bases, V lost 0 bases, and 9 bases had no gene match. The CDR3 DNA is TGTGCCAGCAGCTTGGGCGGGAGAAGAGCGTTCGGGGAGCTGTTTTTT. It codes for CASSLGGRRAFGELFF.

The chain is built from TRBV28 and TRBJ2-7, with D perhaps TRBD1 (6 bases). This CDR3 spans 14 amino acids. Germline assignment: CDR1 MDHEN and CDR2 SYDVKM. Trimming stripped 4 bases from V and 2 bases from J, with 12 bases between. The CDR3 DNA is TGTGCCAGCAGTTCCGAGGACAGTGCCTACGAGCAGTACTTC. As protein: CASSSEDSAYEQYF.

V usage is TRBV2 and J usage is TRBJ2-1; D not resolved. The CDR3 runs to 14 residues. The V gene lost 5 bases and the J gene lost 4 bases, with 12 bases spanning the gap. Germline assignment: CDR1 SNHLY and CDR2 FYNNEI. In DNA form, the CDR3 reads TGTGCCAGCAGTATTCAAACCCCATACAATGAGCAGTTCTTC. It codes for CASSIQTPYNEQFF.

In regard to this clone: Likely a read error: the CDR3 ends without its conserved phenylalanine or tryptophan. The V call is TRBV7-9, the J call TRBJ2-3; D not resolved. Germline CDR1 and CDR2: SEHNR and FQNEAQ (reference sequence). This CDR3 has 12 amino acids. V was trimmed by 10 bases and J by 5 bases, leaving 13 bases between them. CDR3 DNA: TGTGCCACCGAGCTTAGTCAAGATACGCAGTATCTT. Protein product: CATELSQDTQYL.

This clone was detected only once. This chain uses TRBV6-6 with TRBJ1-1, with D unclear. There are 14 residues in the CDR3. Germline CDR1 reads MNHNY; CDR2 reads SVGAGI (reference sequence). V lost 4 bases to trimming and J lost 3 bases, with 12 bases between them. The CDR3 DNA follows: TGTGCCAGCAGTTTTGACGGCGCGGACACTGAAGCTTTCTTT. It translates to CASSFDGADTEAFF.

This clone was seen a few times. The rearrangement links TRBV27 to TRBJ1-6; no definite D call. Germline V gene lookup returns CDR1 MNHEY and CDR2 SMNVEV (reference sequence). V was pared by 1 base and J by 5 bases, with 9 bases between. The CDR3 extends over 15 amino acids. This CDR3 reads CASSLFPLDNSPLHF. The CDR3 DNA is TGTGCCAGCAGTTTATTTCCCTTGGATAATTCACCCCTCCACTTT.

The J gene is TRBJ2-7, the V gene TRBV13; 9 nucleotides agree with TRBD2. Trimming cost V 6 bases and J 1 base; bases outside gene matches: 4. Per the germline V gene, CDR1 is PRHDT and CDR2 is FYEKMQ (reference sequence). The CDR3 totals 14 residues. CDR3 sequence (DNA): TGTGCCAGCAGTTCTAGCGGGGAGTCCTACGAGCAGTACTTC. Translated, it gives CASSSSGESYEQYF.

This chain connects TRBV7-8 to TRBJ2-7; TRBD2 agrees at 9 bases. Germline trimming cut 6 bases from V and 2 bases from J; bases unmatched to any gene: 8. Germline CDR1 and CDR2: SGHVS and FQNEAQ. This CDR3 is 15 amino acids long. The CDR3 here is CASSPEAGGPYEQYF. The CDR3 region has the DNA TGTGCCAGCAGTCCCGAGGCGGGAGGGCCCTACGAGCAGTACTTC.

V is TRBV11-2 and J is TRBJ2-7; perhaps TRBD2 as D (7 bases). V lost 2 bases to trimming and J lost 6 bases, with 14 bases between them. CDR3 length equals 14 residues. CDR1 SGHAT and CDR2 FQNNGV come from the germline V gene. The DNA of the CDR3 is TGTGCCAGCAGCTTACCCTTCGGGGGGCTCGAGCAGTACGTC. It yields the protein CASSLPFGGLEQYV.

This clone was picked up a small number of times. The chain employs TRBV18 and TRBJ2-1; D possibly corresponds to TRBD1 (6 bases). The V end lost 3 bases, the J end lost 3 bases, and 21 bases lay between the germline ends. This CDR3 region has 18 residues. The V gene's germline CDR1 is KGHSH and CDR2 LQKENI. The DNA of the CDR3 is TGTGCCAGCTCACCGAGTGCCATTCTTGGGGGCGACTACAATGAGCAGTTCTTC. This translates into CASSPSAILGGDYNEQFF.

The chain recombines TRBV5-1 with TRBJ2-1; 8 bases line up with TRBD2. This CDR3 comprises 17 residues. CDR1 is SGHRS and CDR2 is YFSETQ in the germline V gene. Germline trimming cut 3 bases from V and 0 bases from J; bases unmatched to any gene: 8. The CDR3: CASSSHIAGSSYNEQFF. The DNA of the CDR3 is TGCGCCAGCAGCTCCCATATAGCGGGGAGCTCCTACAATGAGCAGTTCTTC.

V is TRBV2 and J is TRBJ1-3; D is unresolved. Trimming cost V 1 base and J 6 bases, with 10 bases left between them. The CDR3 totals 14 residues. In germline, CDR1 is SNHLY, CDR2 FYNNEI. The DNA for the CDR3 is TGTGCCAGCAGTGAAGGCCAGTCCGCAAACACCATATATTTT. Translation gives CASSEGQSANTIYF.

The gene calls are TRBV28 and TRBJ1-1, with D maybe TRBD1 (5 bases). This CDR3 has 13 amino acids. Germline lookup yields CDR1 MDHEN and CDR2 SYDVKM. Trimming took off 2 bases at V and 6 bases at J, with 10 bases between the two ends. CDR3 region: CASSLVRVSEAFF. The DNA of the CDR3 is TGTGCCAGCAGTTTAGTCAGGGTCTCTGAAGCTTTCTTT.

This chain connects TRBV7-9 to TRBJ2-2; 11 bases are shared with TRBD2. Germline CDR1 reads SEHNR; CDR2 reads FQNEAQ (reference sequence). CDR3 length: 17 residues. Trimming at V came to 9 bases and at J to 0 bases, leaving 9 bases not matched to a gene. The CDR3 sequence is CASELLAGGSNTGELFF. The CDR3 DNA follows: TGTGCCAGTGAGCTCCTAGCGGGGGGTTCGAACACCGGGGAGCTGTTTTTT.

V and J are TRBV2 and TRBJ2-7; 9 positions agree with TRBD2. Germline V gene lookup returns CDR1 SNHLY and CDR2 FYNNEI. Trimming cost V 6 bases and J 6 bases; bases outside gene matches: 12. The CDR3 has 15 residues. The CDR3 loop reads CASRPVVAGVGEQYF. In DNA, the CDR3 is TGTGCCAGCAGGCCCGTGGTAGCGGGAGTTGGCGAGCAGTACTTC.

The V and J genes are TRBV11-2 and TRBJ1-1; the D is unclear. The V gene's germline CDR1 is SGHAT and CDR2 FQNNGV. The CDR3 totals 16 residues. The V end was cut by 0 bases, the J end by 7 bases, with 18 bases between. The CDR3 DNA reads TGTGCCAGCAGCTTAGACTCCCTGGGTAGGAAAAATGAAGCTTTCTTT. Encoded protein: CASSLDSLGRKNEAFF.

The chain carries TRBV9 and TRBJ2-1; the D gene is possibly TRBD2 (7 bases). Trimming took 3 bases from V and 9 from J, leaving 10 bases between them. CDR1 is SGDLS and CDR2 is YYNGEE in the germline V gene. There are 12 residues in the CDR3. In DNA, the CDR3 is TGTGCCAGCAGCGCCGGGGGGCTTGAGCAGTTCTTC. Protein: CASSAGGLEQFF. Drawing the rest from reference TRBV9 and TRBJ2-1, the complete variable domain is DSGVTQTPKHLITATGQRVTLRCSPRSGDLSVYWYQQSLDQGLQFLIQYYNGEERAKGNILERFSAQQFPDLHSELNLSSLELGDSALYFCASSAGGLEQFFGPGTRLTVL.

The chain combines TRBV7-9 with TRBJ2-5; D remains unclear. Trimming left V 3 bases short and J 2 bases short, with 10 bases between. Germline assignment: CDR1 SEHNR and CDR2 FQNEAQ (reference sequence). The CDR3 consists of 14 residues. The CDR3 protein is CASSFVARQETQYF. The CDR3 region has the DNA TGTGCCAGCAGCTTCGTTGCTAGGCAAGAGACCCAGTACTTC.

The V gene is TRBV19, the J gene TRBJ2-7; 7 nucleotides line up with TRBD2. Germline V CDR1 and CDR2: LNHDA, SQIVND (reference sequence). The J segment lost 0 bases and the V segment lost 0 bases, leaving 2 bases of the junction unmatched. The CDR3 covers 15 residues. The CDR3 region is CASSIEGGTSYEQYF. The CDR3 DNA reads as TGTGCCAGTAGTATAGAGGGAGGGACCTCCTACGAGCAGTACTTC.

This chain links TRBV30 with TRBJ1-1, with D unresolved. Trimming left V 5 bases short and J 7 bases short, with 8 bases between. Germline values: CDR1 GTSNPN, CDR2 SVGIG (reference sequence). The length of the CDR3 is 10 residues. CDR3 amino acids: CAWVQLEAFF. CDR3 nucleotide sequence: TGTGCCTGGGTGCAACTTGAAGCTTTCTTT.